This T cell receptor (beta chain) was documented in a study of blood T cell repertoires in COVID-19. Study background: Sources were T cells, B-cell-depleted T cells, or PBMCs; the material itself was cDNA or gDNA.

TCRdb's copy holds only in-frame clones and misses some; the assay was immunoSEQ multiplex PCR. The sample contains some 71,000 clones, just over 90% of which appear only once. After removal of 4 bases from V and 0 bases from J, the junction contained 3 bases not matched to a gene. Germline CDR1 is SGHRS and CDR2 is YFSETQ. CDR3 length: 16 residues. The sequence derives from a woman under 30 with acute or convalescent COVID-19. This sequence joins TRBV5-1 and TRBJ2-4; TRBD2 aligns across 11 bases. Sequences were obtained from peripheral blood. CDR3 nucleotides: TGCGCCAGCAGCAAGGGACTAGCGGAAGCCAAAAACATTCAGTACTTC. Its translation is CASSKGLAEAKNIQYF.